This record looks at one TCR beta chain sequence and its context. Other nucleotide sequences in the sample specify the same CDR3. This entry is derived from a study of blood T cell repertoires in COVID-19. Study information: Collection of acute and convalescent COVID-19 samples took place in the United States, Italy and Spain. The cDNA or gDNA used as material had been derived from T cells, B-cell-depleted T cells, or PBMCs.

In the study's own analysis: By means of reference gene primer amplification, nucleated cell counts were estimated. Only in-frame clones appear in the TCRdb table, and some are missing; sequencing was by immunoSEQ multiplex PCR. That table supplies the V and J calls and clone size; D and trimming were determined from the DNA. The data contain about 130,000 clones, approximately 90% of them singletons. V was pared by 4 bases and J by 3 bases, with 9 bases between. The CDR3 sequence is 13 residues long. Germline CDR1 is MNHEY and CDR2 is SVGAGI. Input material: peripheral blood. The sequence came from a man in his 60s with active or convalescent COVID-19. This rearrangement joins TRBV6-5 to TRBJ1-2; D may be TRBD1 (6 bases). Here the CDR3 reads CASSSNRDYGYTF. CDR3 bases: TGTGCCAGCAGTTCAAACAGGGACTATGGCTACACCTTC.